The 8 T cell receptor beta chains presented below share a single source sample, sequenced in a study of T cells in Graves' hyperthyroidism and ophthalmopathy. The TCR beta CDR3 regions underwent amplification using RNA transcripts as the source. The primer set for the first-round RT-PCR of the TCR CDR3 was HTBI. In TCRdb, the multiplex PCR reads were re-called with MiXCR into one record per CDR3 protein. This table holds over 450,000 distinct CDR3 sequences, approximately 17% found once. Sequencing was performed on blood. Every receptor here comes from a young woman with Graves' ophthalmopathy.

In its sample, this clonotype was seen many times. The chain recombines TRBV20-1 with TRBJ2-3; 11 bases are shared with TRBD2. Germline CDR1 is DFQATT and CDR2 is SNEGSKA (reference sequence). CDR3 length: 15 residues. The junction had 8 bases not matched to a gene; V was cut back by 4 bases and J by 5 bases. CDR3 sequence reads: CSAKSSGGAGDTQYF. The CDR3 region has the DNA TGCAGTGCTAAGAGTAGCGGGGGGGCCGGAGATACGCAGTATTTT.

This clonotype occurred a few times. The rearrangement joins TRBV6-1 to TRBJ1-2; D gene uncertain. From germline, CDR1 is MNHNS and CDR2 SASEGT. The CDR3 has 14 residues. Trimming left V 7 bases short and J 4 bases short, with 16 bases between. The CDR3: CASIRLQSGYGYTF. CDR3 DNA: TGTGCCAGCATTCGACTACAGTCTGGCTATGGCTACACCTTC.

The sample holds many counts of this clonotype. CDR3 DNA sequence: TGTGCCAGCAGCCAGGGGACGAGGGGCGCCTATGGCTACACCTTC. Protein sequence: CASSQGTRGAYGYTF. The rearrangement uses TRBV5-6 and TRBJ1-2, with D possibly matching TRBD1 (6 bases). Per germline, CDR1 SGHDT and CDR2 YYEEEE. The CDR3 is 15 amino acids. Trimming took off 4 bases at V and 4 bases at J, with 17 bases between the two ends.

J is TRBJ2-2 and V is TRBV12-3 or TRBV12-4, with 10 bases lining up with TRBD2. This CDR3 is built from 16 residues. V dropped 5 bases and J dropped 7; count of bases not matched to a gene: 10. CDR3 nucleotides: TGTGCCAGCAGTACCCGGGCTAGCGGGAGAAGCGGGGAGCTGTTTTTT. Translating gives CASSTRASGRSGELFF.

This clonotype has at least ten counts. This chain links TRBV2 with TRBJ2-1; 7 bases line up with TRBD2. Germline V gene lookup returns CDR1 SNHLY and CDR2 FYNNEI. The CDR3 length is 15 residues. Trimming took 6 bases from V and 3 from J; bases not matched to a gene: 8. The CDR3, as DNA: TGTGCCAGCAGGGGTGAAGAGCGGGACTACAATGAGCAGTTCTTC. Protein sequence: CASRGEERDYNEQFF.

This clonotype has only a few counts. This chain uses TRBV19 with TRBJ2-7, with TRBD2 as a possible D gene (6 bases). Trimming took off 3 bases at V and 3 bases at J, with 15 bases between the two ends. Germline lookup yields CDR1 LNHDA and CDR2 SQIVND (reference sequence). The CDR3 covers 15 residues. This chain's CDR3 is CASSIASTSFYEQYF. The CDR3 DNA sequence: TGTGCCAGTAGTATCGCCTCTACTAGCTTCTACGAGCAGTACTTC.

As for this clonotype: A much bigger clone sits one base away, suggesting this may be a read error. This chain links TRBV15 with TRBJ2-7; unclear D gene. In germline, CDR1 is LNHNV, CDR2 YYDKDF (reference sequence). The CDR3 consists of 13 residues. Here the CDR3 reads CATSTQTDYERYF. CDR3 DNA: TGTGCCACCAGCACCCAGACGGATTACGAGCGGTACTTC.

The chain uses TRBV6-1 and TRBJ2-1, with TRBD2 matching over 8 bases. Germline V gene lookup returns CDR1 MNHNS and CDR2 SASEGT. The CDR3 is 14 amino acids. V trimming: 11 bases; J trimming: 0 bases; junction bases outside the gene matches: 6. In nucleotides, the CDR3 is TGTGCCGGCTGCGGGGGGAGCTCCTACAATGAGCAGTTCTTC. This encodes CAGCGGSSYNEQFF.